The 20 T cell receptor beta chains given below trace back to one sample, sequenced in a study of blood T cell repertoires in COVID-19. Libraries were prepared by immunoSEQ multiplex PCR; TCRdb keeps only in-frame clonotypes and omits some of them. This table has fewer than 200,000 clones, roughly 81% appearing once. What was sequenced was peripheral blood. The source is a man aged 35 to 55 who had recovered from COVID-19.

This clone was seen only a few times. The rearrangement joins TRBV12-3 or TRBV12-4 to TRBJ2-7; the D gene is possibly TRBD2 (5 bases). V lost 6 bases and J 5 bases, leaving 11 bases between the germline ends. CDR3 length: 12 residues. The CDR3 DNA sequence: TGTGCCAGCAGCCCCACTAGTCACGAGCAGTACTTC. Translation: CASSPTSHEQYF.

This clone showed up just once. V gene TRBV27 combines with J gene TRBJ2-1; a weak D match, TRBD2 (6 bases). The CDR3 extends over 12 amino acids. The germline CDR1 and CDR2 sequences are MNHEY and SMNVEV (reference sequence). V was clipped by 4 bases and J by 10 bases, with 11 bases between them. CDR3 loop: CASSSGTAEQFF. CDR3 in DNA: TGTGCCAGCAGTTCCGGGACTGCGGAGCAGTTCTTC.

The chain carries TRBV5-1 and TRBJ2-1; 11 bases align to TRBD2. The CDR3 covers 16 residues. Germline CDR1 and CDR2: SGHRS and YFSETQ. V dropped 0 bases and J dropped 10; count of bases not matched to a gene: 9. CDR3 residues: CASSLAVSGRAEEQFF. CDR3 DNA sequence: TGCGCCAGCAGCTTGGCGGTTAGCGGGAGGGCCGAAGAGCAGTTCTTC. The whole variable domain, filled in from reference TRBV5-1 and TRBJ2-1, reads KAGVTQTPRYLIKTRGQQVTLSCSPISGHRSVSWYQQTPGQGLQFLFEYFSETQRNKGNFPGRFSGRQFSNSRSEMNVSTLELGDSALYLCASSLAVSGRAEEQFFGPGTRLTVL.

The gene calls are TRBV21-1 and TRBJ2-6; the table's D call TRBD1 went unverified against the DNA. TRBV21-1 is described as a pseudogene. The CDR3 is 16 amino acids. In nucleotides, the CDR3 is TGTGCCAGCAGCAAAGCGCAGGGATCTGGGGCCAACGTCCTGACTTTC. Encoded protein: CASSKAQGSGANVLTF.

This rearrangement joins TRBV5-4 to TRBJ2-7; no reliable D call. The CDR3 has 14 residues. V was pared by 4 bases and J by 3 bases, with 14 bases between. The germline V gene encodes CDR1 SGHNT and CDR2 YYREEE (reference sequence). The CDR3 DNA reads TGTGCCAGCAGCCCTGGTAGAGGCCTCTACGAGCAGTACTTC. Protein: CASSPGRGLYEQYF.

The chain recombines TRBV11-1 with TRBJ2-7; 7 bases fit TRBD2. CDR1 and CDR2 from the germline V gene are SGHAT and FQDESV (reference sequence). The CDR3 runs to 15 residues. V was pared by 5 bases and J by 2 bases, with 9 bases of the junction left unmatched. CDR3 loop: CASSLGLAETYEQYF. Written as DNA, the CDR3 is TGTGCCAGCAGCCTAGGGCTAGCGGAGACCTACGAGCAGTACTTC. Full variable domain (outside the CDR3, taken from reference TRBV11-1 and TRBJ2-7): EAEVAQSPRYKITEKSQAVAFWCDPISGHATLYWYRQILGQGPELLVQFQDESVVDDSQLPKDRFSAERLKGVDSTLKIQPAELGDSAMYLCASSLGLAETYEQYFGPGTRLTVT.

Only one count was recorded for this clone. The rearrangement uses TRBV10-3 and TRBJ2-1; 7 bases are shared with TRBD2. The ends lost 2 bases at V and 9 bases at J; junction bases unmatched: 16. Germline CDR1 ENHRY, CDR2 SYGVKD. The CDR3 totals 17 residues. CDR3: CAISEGEGNRAVGEQFF. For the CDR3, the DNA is TGTGCCATCAGTGAGGGGGAGGGCAATCGGGCAGTCGGTGAGCAGTTCTTC.

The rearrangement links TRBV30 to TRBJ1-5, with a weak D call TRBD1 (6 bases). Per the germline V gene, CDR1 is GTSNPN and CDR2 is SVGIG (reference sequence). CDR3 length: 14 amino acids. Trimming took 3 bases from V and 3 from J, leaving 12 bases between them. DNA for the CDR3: TGTGCCTGGAGAAAGGCAGGGGTCAATCAGCCCCAGCATTTT. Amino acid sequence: CAWRKAGVNQPQHF.

The DNA for the CDR3 is TGTGCCAGCCACGGCGGGAGGAGTCCCTACGAGCAGTACTTC. It yields the protein CASHGGRSPYEQYF. The chain is built from TRBV6-5 and TRBJ2-7; 8 nucleotides line up with TRBD2. CDR1 is MNHEY and CDR2 is SVGAGI in the germline V gene. V was pared by 8 bases and J by 2 bases, with 8 bases of the junction left unmatched. The CDR3 has 14 residues.

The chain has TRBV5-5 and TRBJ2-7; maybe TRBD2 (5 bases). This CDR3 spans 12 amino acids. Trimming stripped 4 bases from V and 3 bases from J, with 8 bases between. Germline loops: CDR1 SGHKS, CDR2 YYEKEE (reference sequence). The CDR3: CASSIRGYEQYF. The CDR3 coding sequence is TGTGCCAGCAGCATCCGGGGCTACGAGCAGTACTTC.

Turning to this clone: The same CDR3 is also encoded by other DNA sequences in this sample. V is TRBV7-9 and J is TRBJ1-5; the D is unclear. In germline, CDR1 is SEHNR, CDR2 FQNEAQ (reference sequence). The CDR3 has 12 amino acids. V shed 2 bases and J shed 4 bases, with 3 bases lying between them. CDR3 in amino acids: CASSLPNQPQHF. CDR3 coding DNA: TGTGCCAGCAGCTTACCGAATCAGCCCCAGCATTTT.

The chain's CDR3 is CASSFTGGAGETQYF. The CDR3 coding sequence is TGTGCCAGCAGCTTTACAGGGGGCGCGGGAGAGACCCAGTACTTC. The chain couples TRBV11-2 to TRBJ2-5; 9 nucleotides line up with TRBD1. The CDR3 has 15 amino acids. J lost 4 bases, V lost 3 bases, and 6 bases had no gene match. CDR1 is SGHAT, CDR2 FQNNGV, per germline.

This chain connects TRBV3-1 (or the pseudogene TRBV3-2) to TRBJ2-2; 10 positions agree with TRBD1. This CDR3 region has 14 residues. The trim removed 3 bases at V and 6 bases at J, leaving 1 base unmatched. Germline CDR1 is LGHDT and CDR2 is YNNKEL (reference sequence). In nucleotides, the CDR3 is TGTGCCAGCAGCCAGGGACAGGGGTCCGGGGAGCTGTTTTTT. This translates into CASSQGQGSGELFF.

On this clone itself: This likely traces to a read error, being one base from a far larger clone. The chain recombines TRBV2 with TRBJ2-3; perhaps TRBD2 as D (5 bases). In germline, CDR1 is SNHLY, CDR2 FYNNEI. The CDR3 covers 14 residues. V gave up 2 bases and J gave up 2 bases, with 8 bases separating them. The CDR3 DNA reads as TGTGCCAGCAGTGAACAGCGGCCCACAGATACGCAGTATTTT. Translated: CASSEQRPTDTQYF.

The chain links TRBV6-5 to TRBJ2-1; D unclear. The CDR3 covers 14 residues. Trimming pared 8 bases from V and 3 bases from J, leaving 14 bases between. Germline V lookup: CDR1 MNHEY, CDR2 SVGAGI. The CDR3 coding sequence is TGTGCCAGCCACTCGGTGAACGACTACAATGAGCAGTTCTTC. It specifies CASHSVNDYNEQFF.

The CDR3 protein is CASAPPTSRSSYEQYF. Written as DNA, the CDR3 is TGTGCCAGCGCCCCTCCGACCAGCCGGAGCTCCTACGAGCAGTACTTC. The chain has TRBV28 and TRBJ2-7; D not resolved. Trimming left V 8 bases short and J 0 bases short, with 20 bases between. The CDR3 loop spans 16 amino acids. CDR1 and CDR2 (germline): MDHEN, SYDVKM.

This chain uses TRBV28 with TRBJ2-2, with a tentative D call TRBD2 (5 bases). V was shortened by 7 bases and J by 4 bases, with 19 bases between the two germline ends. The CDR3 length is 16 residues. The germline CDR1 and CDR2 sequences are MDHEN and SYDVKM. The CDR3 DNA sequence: TGTGCCAGCAACCCTCCTTTGAGGGCGGGCACCGGGGAGCTGTTTTTT. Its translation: CASNPPLRAGTGELFF.

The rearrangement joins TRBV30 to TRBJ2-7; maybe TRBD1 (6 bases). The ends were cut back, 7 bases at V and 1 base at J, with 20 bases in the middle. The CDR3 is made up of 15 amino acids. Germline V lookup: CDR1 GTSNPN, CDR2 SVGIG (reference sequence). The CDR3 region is CASTSPGQSSYEQYF. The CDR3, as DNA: TGTGCCTCGACCTCCCCAGGACAGTCATCCTACGAGCAGTACTTC.

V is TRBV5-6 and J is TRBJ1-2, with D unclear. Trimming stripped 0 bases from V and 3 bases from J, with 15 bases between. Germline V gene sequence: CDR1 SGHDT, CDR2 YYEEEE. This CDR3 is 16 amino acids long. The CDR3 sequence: CASSLVRMRADYGYTF. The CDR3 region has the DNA TGTGCCAGCAGCTTGGTTCGGATGAGGGCTGACTATGGCTACACCTTC.

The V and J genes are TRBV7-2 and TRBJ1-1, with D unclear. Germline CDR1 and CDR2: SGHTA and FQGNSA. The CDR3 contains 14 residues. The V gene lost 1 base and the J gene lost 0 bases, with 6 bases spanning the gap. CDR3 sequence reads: CASSLGQVNTEAFF. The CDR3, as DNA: TGTGCCAGCAGCTTAGGGCAGGTGAACACTGAAGCTTTCTTT.